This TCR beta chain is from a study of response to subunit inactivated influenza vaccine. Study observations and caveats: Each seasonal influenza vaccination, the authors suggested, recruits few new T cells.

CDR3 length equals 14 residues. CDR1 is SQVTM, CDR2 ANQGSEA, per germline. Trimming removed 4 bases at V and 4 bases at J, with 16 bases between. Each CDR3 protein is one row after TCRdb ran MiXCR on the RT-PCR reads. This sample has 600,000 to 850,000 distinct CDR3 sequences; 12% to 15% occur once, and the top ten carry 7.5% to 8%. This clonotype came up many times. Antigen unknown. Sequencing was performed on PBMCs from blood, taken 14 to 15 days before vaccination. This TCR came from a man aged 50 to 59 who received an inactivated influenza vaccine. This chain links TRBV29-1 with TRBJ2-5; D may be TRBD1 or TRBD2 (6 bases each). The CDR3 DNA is TGCAGCGTTGGCACAGGGACTGGGGCAGAGACCCAGTACTTC. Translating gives CSVGTGTGAETQYF. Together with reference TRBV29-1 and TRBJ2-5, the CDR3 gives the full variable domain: SAVISQKPSRDICQRGTSLTIQCQVDSQVTMMFWYRQQPGQSLTLIATANQGSEATYESGFVIDKFPISRPNLTFSTLTVSNMSPEDSSIYLCSVGTGTGAETQYFGPGTRLLVL.